One T cell receptor (beta chain) is described in this entry. CDR1 is SGHDT, CDR2 YYEEEE, per germline. V lost 2 bases and J 1 base, leaving 16 bases between the germline ends. The CDR3 contains 17 residues. Measured with immunoSEQ multiplex PCR; TCRdb has only the in-frame clones, and not every one. Here the sample spans tens of thousands of clones, 84% being singletons. This specimen comes from a study of control samples from healthy donors and cancer patients. This receptor was taken from a man aged 50 to 60 in good health. This sequence joins TRBV5-6 and TRBJ1-3, with D possibly matching TRBD1 (5 bases). The sequenced material came from blood. CDR3 sequence: CASSFGQGEVSGNTIYF. For the CDR3, the DNA is TGTGCCAGCAGCTTCGGCCAGGGAGAAGTTTCTGGAAACACCATATATTTT.